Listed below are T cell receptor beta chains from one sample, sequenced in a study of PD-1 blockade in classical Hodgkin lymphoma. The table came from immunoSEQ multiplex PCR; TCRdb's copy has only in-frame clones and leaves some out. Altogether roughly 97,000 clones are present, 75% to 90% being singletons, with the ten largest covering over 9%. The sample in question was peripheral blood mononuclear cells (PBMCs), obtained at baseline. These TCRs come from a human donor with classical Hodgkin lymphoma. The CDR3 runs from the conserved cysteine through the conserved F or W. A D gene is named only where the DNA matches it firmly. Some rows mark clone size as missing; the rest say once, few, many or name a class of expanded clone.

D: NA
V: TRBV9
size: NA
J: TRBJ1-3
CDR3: CASSRGTLGNTIYF
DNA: TGTGCCAGCAGCCGGGGGACCCTTGGAAACACCATATATTTT

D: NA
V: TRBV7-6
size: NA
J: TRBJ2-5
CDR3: CASSLRIAEMGETQYF
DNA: TGTGCCAGCAGCCTGAGAATAGCGGAGATGGGAGAGACCCAGTACTTC

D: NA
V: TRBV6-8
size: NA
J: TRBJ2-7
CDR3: CASSYSRRLLVNYAEQYF
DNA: TGTGCCAGCAGTTACTCTCGTCGGCTGCTCGTGAACTACGCGGAGCAGTACTTC

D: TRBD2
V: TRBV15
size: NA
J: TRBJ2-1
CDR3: CATSRVTGTSGYNEQFF
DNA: TGTGCCACCAGCAGAGTTACCGGGACTAGCGGCTACAATGAGCAGTTCTTC

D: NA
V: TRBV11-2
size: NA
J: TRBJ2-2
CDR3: CASSPQGWVGELFF
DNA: TGTGCCAGCAGCCCCCAGGGTTGGGTCGGGGAGCTGTTTTTT

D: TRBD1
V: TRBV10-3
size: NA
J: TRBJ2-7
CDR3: CAISESGGTGTSYEQYF
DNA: TGTGCCATCAGTGAGTCCGGAGGGACAGGGACGTCCTACGAGCAGTACTTC

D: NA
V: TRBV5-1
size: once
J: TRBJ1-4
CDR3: CASSLDRATNEKLFF
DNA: TGCGCCAGCAGCCTTGACAGAGCAACTAATGAAAAACTGTTTTTT

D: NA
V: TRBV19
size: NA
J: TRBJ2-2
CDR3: CASRDNPNTGELFF
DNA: TGTGCCAGTAGGGACAATCCGAACACCGGGGAGCTGTTTTTT

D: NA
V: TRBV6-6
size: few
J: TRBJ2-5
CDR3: CASSYTSQTQYF
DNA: TGTGCCAGCAGTTACACCTCGCAGACCCAGTACTTC

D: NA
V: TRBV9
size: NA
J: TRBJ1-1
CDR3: CASSVEARTNTEAFF
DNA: TGTGCCAGCAGCGTAGAGGCCCGTACCAACACTGAAGCTTTCTTT

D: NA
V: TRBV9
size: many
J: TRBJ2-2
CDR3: CASSVGNTGELFF
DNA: TGTGCCAGCAGCGTGGGGAACACCGGGGAGCTGTTTTTT

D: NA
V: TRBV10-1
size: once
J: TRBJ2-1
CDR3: CASSDGGTRTASSYNEQFF
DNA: TGCGCCAGCAGTGACGGGGGGACCAGGACAGCAAGCTCCTACAATGAGCAGTTCTTC

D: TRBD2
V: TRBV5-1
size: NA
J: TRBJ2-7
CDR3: CASSPRAGANEQYF
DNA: TGCGCCAGCAGCCCCCGAGCGGGAGCCAACGAGCAGTACTTC

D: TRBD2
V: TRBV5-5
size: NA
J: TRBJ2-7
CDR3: CASSLFASGSSHEQYF
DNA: TGTGCCAGCAGCTTGTTTGCTAGCGGGAGTTCACACGAGCAGTACTTC

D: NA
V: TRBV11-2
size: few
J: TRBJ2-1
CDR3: CATEDFSRVGEQFF
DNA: TGTGCCACGGAGGACTTTAGCAGGGTGGGTGAGCAGTTCTTC

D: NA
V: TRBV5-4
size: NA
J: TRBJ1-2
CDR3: CASSQDGPSRYF
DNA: TGTGCCAGCAGCCAAGACGGACCCTCCCGGTACTTC

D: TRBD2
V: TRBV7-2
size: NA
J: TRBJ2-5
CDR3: CASSLRRAGVEETQYF
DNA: TGTGCCAGCAGCTTACGACGAGCGGGAGTTGAGGAGACCCAGTACTTC

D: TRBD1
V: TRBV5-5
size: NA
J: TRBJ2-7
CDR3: CASSINPGQGYEQYF
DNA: TGTGCCAGCAGCATAAACCCGGGACAGGGTTACGAGCAGTACTTC

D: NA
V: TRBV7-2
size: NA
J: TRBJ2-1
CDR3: CASTGRGEEQFF
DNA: TGTGCCAGCACCGGCAGGGGGGAAGAGCAGTTCTTC

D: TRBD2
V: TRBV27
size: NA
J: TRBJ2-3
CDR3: CASSLSAGLARGTQYF
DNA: TGTGCCAGCAGTTTATCCGCCGGACTAGCCCGCGGTACGCAGTATTTT

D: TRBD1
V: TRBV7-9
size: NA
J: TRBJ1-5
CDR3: CASSSGTVDNQPQHF
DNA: TGTGCCAGCAGCTCCGGGACAGTGGACAATCAGCCCCAGCATTTT

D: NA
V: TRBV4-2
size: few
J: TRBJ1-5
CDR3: CASSPTGGDGPQHF
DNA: TGTGCCAGCAGCCCCACCGGGGGGGATGGTCCCCAGCATTTT